This T cell receptor (beta chain) was obtained from a study of blood T cells in healthy people across ages. This clonotype was seen a few times. The CDR3 sequence is 10 residues long. Trimming removed 4 bases at V and 10 bases at J, with 8 bases between. Germline V gives CDR1 DFQATT, CDR2 SNEGSKA (reference sequence). Next came a second PCR, run for roughly 6 to 11 cycles, which used a sample-barcoded 5' primer along with a J-beta primer mix. TCRdb re-derived calls from the 5' RACE reads in MiXCR, one entry per CDR3 protein. The repertoire includes 700,000 to 950,000 distinct CDR3 sequences, roughly 60% of them detected once, and 22% sits in the top ten.

The sequence was obtained from a man in his thirties or forties in good health. The chain employs TRBV20-1 and TRBJ2-1; D is uncertain. Sequenced input: blood. Written as DNA, the CDR3 is TGCAGTGCTATCCAGAGAGAGCAGTTCTTC. As protein: CSAIQREQFF.